The 14 T cell receptor beta chains presented below share a single source sample, sequenced in a study of spatial heterogeneity in lung cancer. The time point is: blood at routine non-recurrence follow-up after resection. TCRdb reanalysed the 5' RACE reads using MiXCR and keeps one entry per CDR3 protein. The sample records just over 70,000 distinct CDR3 sequences, about 8.2% being singletons. The specimen comprised PBMCs, sampled at follow-up. Every receptor here comes from a female donor with early-stage non-small cell lung cancer.

V gene TRBV3-1 combines with J gene TRBJ2-2; 13 nucleotides match TRBD2. CDR1 is LGHDT, CDR2 YNNKEL, per germline (reference sequence). V gave up 2 bases and J gave up 3 bases; unmatched junction bases: 3. The CDR3 is 17 amino acids. CDR3 residues: CASSQSGLAGYTGELFF. CDR3 bases: TGTGCCAGCAGCCAATCGGGACTAGCGGGATACACCGGGGAGCTGTTTTTT.

This clonotype was picked up many times. This rearrangement joins TRBV18 to TRBJ1-1; D ambiguous. Germline loops: CDR1 KGHSH, CDR2 LQKENI. Trimming took off 1 base at V and 5 bases at J, with 14 bases between the two ends. The CDR3 has 15 residues. The CDR3 region is CASSPRHSRGTEAFF. The CDR3 coding sequence is TGTGCCAGCTCACCACGTCATTCCCGCGGGACTGAAGCTTTCTTT.

This clonotype ranks as medium-sized (0.01 to 0.1%). The V call is TRBV5-1, the J call TRBJ2-4; 7 bases are shared with TRBD2. V shed 0 bases, J shed 0 bases, and the junction held 12 bases outside the gene matches. CDR1 is SGHRS, CDR2 YFSETQ, per germline. This CDR3 has 19 residues. The CDR3 spells CASSLGIAGRFLAKNIQYF. DNA for the CDR3: TGCGCCAGCAGCTTGGGAATAGCGGGCCGCTTTTTAGCCAAAAACATTCAGTACTTC. The entire variable domain, with the rest obtained from reference TRBV5-1 and TRBJ2-4, is as follows: KAGVTQTPRYLIKTRGQQVTLSCSPISGHRSVSWYQQTPGQGLQFLFEYFSETQRNKGNFPGRFSGRQFSNSRSEMNVSTLELGDSALYLCASSLGIAGRFLAKNIQYFGAGTRLSVL.

This clonotype appeared many times. The chain carries TRBV20-1 and TRBJ2-1; TRBD2 agrees at 9 bases. Germline loops: CDR1 DFQATT, CDR2 SNEGSKA (reference sequence). CDR3 length equals 14 residues. The junction had 10 bases not matched to a gene; V was cut back by 6 bases and J by 7 bases. CDR3 loop: CSAMAGGPKNEQFF. In nucleotides, the CDR3 is TGCAGTGCGATGGCGGGAGGGCCTAAGAATGAGCAGTTCTTC.

This clonotype was seen at least ten times. The chain has TRBV9 and TRBJ2-7; 8 bases fit TRBD2. The CDR3 runs to 15 residues. The V segment lost 4 bases and the J segment 6 bases; nucleotides outside the gene matches: 12. Germline V gives CDR1 SGDLS, CDR2 YYNGEE. The CDR3 protein is CASSPGAGGTAEQYF. The CDR3 nucleotides read TGTGCCAGCAGCCCTGGGGCGGGAGGAACGGCCGAGCAGTACTTC.

This clonotype was observed at least ten times. V gene TRBV30 combines with J gene TRBJ2-5; 16 bases agree with TRBD2. The ends lost 3 bases at V and 6 bases at J; junction bases unmatched: 4. Per the germline V gene, CDR1 is GTSNPN and CDR2 is SVGIG (reference sequence). The CDR3 covers 15 residues. The CDR3 sequence is CAWRKGLAGGKTQYF. CDR3 bases: TGTGCCTGGAGGAAGGGACTAGCGGGAGGGAAGACCCAGTACTTC.

This clonotype was recorded many times. The chain has TRBV3-1 and TRBJ2-3; TRBD2 agrees at 7 bases. From germline, CDR1 is LGHDT and CDR2 YNNKEL (reference sequence). The CDR3 has 15 amino acids. V was pared by 5 bases and J by 0 bases, with 5 bases of the junction left unmatched. CDR3 sequence: CASSKSGTSTDTQYF. DNA for the CDR3: TGTGCCAGCAGCAAAAGCGGGACTAGCACAGATACGCAGTATTTT.

The chain combines TRBV7-8 with TRBJ2-1, with D maybe TRBD2 (6 bases). The germline gives CDR1 SGHVS, CDR2 FQNEAQ. Trimming took 5 bases from V and 7 from J, leaving 24 bases between them. This CDR3 spans 17 amino acids. Written as DNA, the CDR3 is TGTGCCAGCAGCCGACGATTTTCGGGGGATAGTCGGAATGAGCAGTTCTTC. Its protein is CASSRRFSGDSRNEQFF.

The rearrangement links TRBV4-1 to TRBJ2-7; D gene uncertain. The ends were cut back, 0 bases at V and 3 bases at J, with 18 bases in the middle. From germline, CDR1 is MGHRA and CDR2 YSYEKL. This CDR3 has 17 residues. CDR3 sequence: CASSQERALNRFYEQYF. The CDR3 DNA reads as TGCGCCAGCAGCCAAGAAAGGGCTTTGAACAGATTCTACGAGCAGTACTTC.

Comment on this clonotype: A read error is possible here, since a much larger clone lies one base away. V and J are TRBV5-1 and TRBJ2-1; D is possibly TRBD1 or TRBD2 (5 bases each). CDR3 length: 15 residues. CDR1 and CDR2 (germline): SGHRS, YFSETQ. DNA of the CDR3: TGCGCCAGCAGCTTGACGATCGGGACCTACAATGAGCAGATCTTC. Translating it yields CASSLTIGTYNEQIF.

Many counts were recorded for this clonotype. The V gene is TRBV7-3, the J gene TRBJ2-1; TRBD2 matches 11 bases. The J segment lost 5 bases and the V segment lost 4 bases, leaving 1 base of the junction unmatched. Germline V gives CDR1 SGHTA, CDR2 FQGTGA. The length of the CDR3 is 14 residues. The CDR3 nucleotides read TGTGCCAGCAGCTCGGGACTAGCGGACAATGAGCAGTTCTTC. It encodes CASSSGLADNEQFF.

This clonotype turned up a few times. The V gene is TRBV5-1, the J gene TRBJ2-3; no firm D call. CDR3 length equals 15 residues. V was shortened by 4 bases and J by 1 base, with 13 bases between the two germline ends. Germline CDR1 reads SGHRS; CDR2 reads YFSETQ. CDR3 nucleotide sequence: TGCGCCAGCAGCCGGCGGCGTGAGGGCACAGATACGCAGTATTTT. It encodes CASSRRREGTDTQYF.

In its sample, this clonotype was seen many times. The chain links TRBV4-2 to TRBJ2-7; TRBD1 aligns across 7 bases. Germline CDR1 reads LGHNA; CDR2 reads YNFKEQ. CDR3 length: 15 amino acids. V shed 0 bases, J shed 3 bases, and the junction held 5 bases outside the gene matches. The CDR3 DNA reads TGTGCCAGCAGCCAAGACCCGGGACAGAACTACGAGCAGTACTTC. Amino acids: CASSQDPGQNYEQYF.

At least ten counts were recorded for this clonotype. The chain employs TRBV6-5 and TRBJ2-2; 7 nucleotides agree with TRBD2. Germline CDR1 MNHEY, CDR2 SVGAGI. Trimming removed 2 bases from V and 7 bases from J; junction bases left unmatched: 10. This CDR3 is built from 16 residues. CDR3 protein: CASSYEAGDGHGELFF. The CDR3 region has the DNA TGTGCCAGCAGTTACGAGGCGGGGGATGGACACGGGGAGCTGTTTTTT.